A single sample gave rise to the 21 T cell receptor beta chains below, sequenced in a study of cytomegalovirus exposure and HLA in healthy donors. Vbeta (60) and Jbeta (13) primers were used in the PCR. Some clones are missing from TCRdb's copy, which holds only in-frame ones; the method was immunoSEQ multiplex PCR. The data contain under 200,000 clones, 80% of them seen just once; the ten biggest clones take up more than 5.5%. The sample consisted of PBMCs. The origin of the receptors is a middle-aged man in good health and CMV-seronegative.

This chain links TRBV11-2 with TRBJ2-7; no clear D. The CDR3 totals 12 residues. V lost 2 bases, J lost 3 bases, and 5 bases lay in between. Germline V lookup: CDR1 SGHAT, CDR2 FQNNGV. CDR3 nucleotide sequence: TGTGCCAGCAGCTTACGCGGCTACGAGCAGTACTTC. Its translation is CASSLRGYEQYF.

Written as DNA, the CDR3 is TGTGCCAGTAGTCTCGGGACTAGCGGGAGTCACCGGGAGCAGTACTTC. Translating it yields CASSLGTSGSHREQYF. V is TRBV19 and J is TRBJ2-7, with 14 bases that match TRBD2. The germline V gene has CDR1 LNHDA and CDR2 SQIVND (reference sequence). V gave up 5 bases and J gave up 7 bases; unmatched junction bases: 10. The CDR3 sequence is 16 residues long.

In DNA form, the CDR3 reads TGTGCCAGCAGTTACATGCAGGCTGGGGAGCAGTACTTC. This translates into CASSYMQAGEQYF. This chain connects TRBV6-6 to TRBJ2-7; unclear D gene. Trimming removed 2 bases from V and 7 bases from J, with 12 bases in between. The germline V gene has CDR1 MNHNY and CDR2 SVGAGI (reference sequence). The CDR3 sequence is 13 residues long.

This clone was observed once. The gene calls are TRBV4-3 and TRBJ2-5; no definite D call. Germline V gene sequence: CDR1 LGHNA, CDR2 YSLEER. With 1 base removed from V and 1 base from J, the gap between germline ends came to 7 bases. CDR3 size: 14 residues. CDR3 nucleotide sequence: TGCGCCAGCAGCCAAGGGAGTTTCCAAGAGACCCAGTACTTC. Amino acid sequence: CASSQGSFQETQYF.

The chain employs TRBV7-8 and TRBJ2-2; D unresolved. Trimming shortened V by 4 bases and J by 6 bases, and 18 bases separated the two germline ends. CDR3 length: 16 residues. CDR1 is SGHVS, CDR2 FQNEAQ, per germline. In DNA, the CDR3 is TGTGCCAGCAGCTCTAACCCGGCTCGAGGCGCCGGGGAGCTGTTTTTT. It translates to CASSSNPARGAGELFF.

The rearrangement links TRBV5-8 to TRBJ1-6; no clear D. V was trimmed by 4 bases and J by 10 bases, leaving 9 bases between them. Germline V CDR1 and CDR2: SGHTS, YDEGEE. This CDR3 spans 12 amino acids. The chain's CDR3 is CASSDGSSPLHF. The CDR3 DNA is TGTGCCAGCAGCGACGGGAGCTCACCCCTCCACTTT.

This clone was seen only a few times. The chain employs TRBV2 and TRBJ1-5; D is undetermined. Deletions cut 3 bases from V and 8 bases from J, with 23 bases between. There are 17 residues in the CDR3. Germline CDR1 and CDR2: SNHLY and FYNNEI. The CDR3 DNA follows: TGTGCCAGCAGTGATAGTATCGGCCTCTCGGCGGAAGAGCCCCAGCATTTT. Residues: CASSDSIGLSAEEPQHF.

This sequence joins TRBV7-9 and TRBJ1-1; unclear D gene. The germline CDR1 and CDR2 sequences are SEHNR and FQNEAQ (reference sequence). The ends were cut back, 3 bases at V and 4 bases at J, with 12 bases in the middle. The CDR3 runs 14 residues. CDR3 in amino acids: CASSFLVFGTEAFF. DNA of the CDR3: TGTGCCAGCAGCTTTCTCGTTTTCGGCACTGAAGCTTTCTTT.

This chain joins TRBV29-1 and TRBJ1-3; D is ambiguous. Germline V gives CDR1 SQVTM, CDR2 ANQGSEA. The V gene lost 4 bases and the J gene lost 4 bases, with 11 bases spanning the gap. There are 13 residues in the CDR3. The CDR3: CSVVRGGGNTIYF. Written as DNA, the CDR3 is TGCAGCGTTGTCCGGGGAGGCGGAAACACCATATATTTT.

The chain combines TRBV6-5 with TRBJ1-6; 8 nucleotides agree with TRBD1. Germline assignment: CDR1 MNHEY and CDR2 SVGAGI. The ends lost 5 bases at V and 10 bases at J; junction bases unmatched: 7. The CDR3 has 14 amino acids. CDR3 residues: CASSLGQGRSPLHF. The CDR3 DNA reads TGTGCCAGCAGTCTCGGACAGGGACGATCACCCCTCCACTTT.

The chain couples TRBV5-5 to TRBJ1-1, with a weak D call TRBD1 (5 bases). This CDR3 spans 16 amino acids. The germline CDR1 and CDR2 sequences are SGHKS and YYEKEE (reference sequence). V gave up 1 base and J gave up 0 bases, with 13 bases separating them. The CDR3 nucleotides are TGTGCCAGCAGCTTGTTATTTCCAGGGATGAACACTGAAGCTTTCTTT. Encoded protein: CASSLLFPGMNTEAFF. The variable domain in full, completed from reference TRBV5-5 and TRBJ1-1, reads DAGVTQSPTHLIKTRGQQVTLRCSPISGHKSVSWYQQVLGQGPQFIFQYYEKEERGRGNFPDRFSARQFPNYSSELNVNALLLGDSALYLCASSLLFPGMNTEAFFGQGTRLTVV.

The CDR3 DNA sequence: TGTGCCAGCAGCTTAGGAGTGAACACTGAAGCTTTCTTT. Translated: CASSLGVNTEAFF. The chain has TRBV11-3 and TRBJ1-1, with D uncertain. V was trimmed by 1 base and J by 0 bases, leaving 3 bases between them. The germline V gene has CDR1 SGHNT and CDR2 YENEEA. This CDR3 spans 13 amino acids.

In this sample, this clone turned up a few times. This sequence joins TRBV7-6 and TRBJ2-2; 8 bases fit TRBD1. Germline CDR1 reads SGHVS; CDR2 reads FNYEAQ. This CDR3 comprises 15 residues. V trimming: 6 bases; J trimming: 1 base; junction bases outside the gene matches: 4. The CDR3 loop reads CASRDRALNTGELFF. The CDR3 coding sequence is TGTGCCAGCAGGGACAGGGCCCTGAACACCGGGGAGCTGTTTTTT.

The genes are TRBV19 and TRBJ1-5; the match to TRBD1 covers 8 bases. There are 15 residues in the CDR3. J gave up 0 bases and V 6 bases, and 4 bases lay outside the gene matches. Germline V CDR1 and CDR2: LNHDA, SQIVND (reference sequence). In DNA, the CDR3 is TGTGCCAGTAGACGACAGGGGAATAGCAATCAGCCCCAGCATTTT. Encoded protein: CASRRQGNSNQPQHF.

This rearrangement joins TRBV2 to TRBJ2-2, with D possibly being TRBD1 (6 bases). The CDR3 is made up of 13 amino acids. The germline CDR1 and CDR2 sequences are SNHLY and FYNNEI. V was clipped by 6 bases and J by 5 bases, with 10 bases between them. The CDR3 here is CASSVQGTGELFF. DNA for the CDR3: TGTGCCAGCAGCGTACAGGGTACCGGGGAGCTGTTTTTT.

The J gene is TRBJ2-7, the V gene TRBV7-9; D uncertain. Trimming stripped 5 bases from V and 3 bases from J, with 14 bases between. The CDR3 contains 14 residues. Germline values: CDR1 SEHNR, CDR2 FQNEAQ (reference sequence). This CDR3 reads CASSSSHRNYEQYF. The DNA of the CDR3 is TGTGCCAGCAGCAGCTCCCACAGAAACTACGAGCAGTACTTC.

J is TRBJ2-7 and V is TRBV9, with 8 bases identical to TRBD2. CDR1 and CDR2 (germline): SGDLS, YYNGEE. The trim removed 0 bases at V and 7 bases at J, leaving 6 bases unmatched. The CDR3 is 14 amino acids. This CDR3 reads CASSVGVSGGEQYF. The DNA for the CDR3 is TGTGCCAGCAGCGTAGGAGTCAGCGGGGGAGAGCAGTACTTC.

The chain couples TRBV4-1 to TRBJ1-1; a possible D gene is TRBD1 (6 bases). CDR1 and CDR2 (germline): MGHRA, YSYEKL. The CDR3 consists of 14 residues. V lost 6 bases and J 6 bases, leaving 17 bases between the germline ends. The CDR3 here is CASSPGGTRPEAFF. The CDR3 DNA follows: TGCGCCAGCAGTCCGGGGGGCACGAGACCTGAAGCTTTCTTT.

The chain carries TRBV2 and TRBJ2-7, with TRBD2 identical over 9 bases. The CDR3 contains 15 residues. With 3 bases clipped from V and 3 bases from J, the junction kept 6 bases outside the gene matches. Germline lookup yields CDR1 SNHLY and CDR2 FYNNEI. In DNA, the CDR3 is TGTGCCAGCAGTGATCGACTAGCGGTCTACTACGAGCAGTACTTC. Amino acids: CASSDRLAVYYEQYF. Looking up the rest from reference TRBV2 and TRBJ2-7 gives the full variable domain: EPEVTQTPSHQVTQMGQEVILRCVPISNHLYFYWYRQILGQKVEFLVSFYNNEISEKSEIFDDQFSVERPDGSNFTLKIRSTKLEDSAMYFCASSDRLAVYYEQYFGPGTRLTVT.

V gene TRBV7-2 combines with J gene TRBJ2-7; 7 bases align to TRBD1. This CDR3 contains 17 residues. The V gene's germline CDR1 is SGHTA and CDR2 FQGNSA. J lost 2 bases, V lost 2 bases, and 12 bases had no gene match. DNA for the CDR3: TGTGCCAGCAGCTTATCTTCCTTCCGGGACAGACCCTACGAGCAGTACTTC. Encoded protein: CASSLSSFRDRPYEQYF.

The chain links TRBV5-1 to TRBJ2-1; TRBD2 matches at 11 bases. Trimming at V came to 4 bases and at J to 4 bases, leaving 7 bases not matched to a gene. The CDR3 extends over 16 amino acids. Germline V lookup: CDR1 SGHRS, CDR2 YFSETQ. CDR3 nucleotides: TGCGCCAGCAGCATAGACGGGACTAGCGGTTACAATGAGCAGTTCTTC. This gives the protein CASSIDGTSGYNEQFF.